The 2 T cell receptor beta chains listed next were all sequenced from one sample in a study of T cells in Graves' hyperthyroidism and ophthalmopathy. TCR beta CDR3 region amplification was performed from RNA transcripts. A first-round RT-PCR of the TCR CDR3 used the HTBI primer set. MiXCR, applied by TCRdb to the multiplex PCR reads, yields one record per CDR3 protein. The sample holds some 300,000 distinct CDR3 sequences, 10% to 15% seen once. Sample: blood. The receptors derive from a woman aged 25 to 39 with Graves' hyperthyroidism that later progressed to Graves' ophthalmopathy.

This clonotype came up many times. The rearrangement links TRBV3-1 to TRBJ2-7, with D unclear. Trimming stripped 1 base from V and 5 bases from J, with 12 bases between. The CDR3 runs to 14 residues. Germline assignment: CDR1 LGHDT and CDR2 YNNKEL (reference sequence). CDR3 sequence: CASSQGSKVHEQYF. CDR3 nucleotide sequence: TGTGCCAGCAGCCAAGGGAGCAAGGTCCACGAGCAGTACTTC.

This clonotype was observed at least ten times. The chain has TRBV30 and TRBJ2-5; D not resolved. Germline V lookup: CDR1 GTSNPN, CDR2 SVGIG (reference sequence). Deletions cut 3 bases from V and 5 bases from J, with 13 bases between. The CDR3 has 13 amino acids. Here the CDR3 DNA reads TGTGCCTGGAGGGAAAAGGCCGAGGAGACCCAGTACTTC. Translated: CAWREKAEETQYF. The full variable domain, rest sourced from reference TRBV30 and TRBJ2-5, is SQTIHQWPATLVQPVGSPLSLECTVEGTSNPNLYWYRQAAGRGLQLLFYSVGIGQISSEVPQNLSASRPQDRQFILSSKKLLLSDSGFYLCAWREKAEETQYFGPGTRLLVL.